This T cell receptor (beta chain) was profiled in a study of blood T cell repertoires in COVID-19. As for the study in general: Nucleic acid was either cDNA or gDNA, and it came from T cells, B-cell-depleted T cells, or PBMCs.

Germline lookup yields CDR1 LGHDT and CDR2 YNNKEL (reference sequence). CDR3 length equals 16 residues. V was shortened by 1 base and J by 2 bases, with 14 bases between the two germline ends. This clone has a handful of counts. Study processing details: Scientists estimated how many nucleated cells there were by amplifying reference gene primers. Sequenced by immunoSEQ multiplex PCR; TCRdb stores in-frame clones only, minus some. That table supplies the V and J calls and clone size; D and trimming were determined from the DNA. The sample consists of roughly 200,000 clones, roughly 80% of them appearing once.

Sequenced sample: peripheral blood. This chain joins TRBV3-1 (or the pseudogene TRBV3-2) and TRBJ1-1; D unresolved. This receptor was taken from a man aged 60 to 75 with acute or convalescent COVID-19. The CDR3 nucleotides read TGTGCCAGCAGCCAAGTCCTCGGACTGCCAAACACTGAAGCTTTCTTT. It yields the protein CASSQVLGLPNTEAFF.